These T cell receptor beta chains were read from a single sample in a study of blood T cell repertoires in COVID-19. Measured with immunoSEQ multiplex PCR; TCRdb has only the in-frame clones, and not every one. The sample lists just over 650,000 clones; 80% to 90% were seen once. The specimen sequenced was peripheral blood. Every receptor here comes from a woman under 30 with acute or convalescent COVID-19. Each CDR3 is given with its conserved first and last residue. Each record gives: CDR3 protein, J gene, V gene.

cdr3_aa: CASSFVQNTEAFF
j_call: TRBJ1-1
v_call: TRBV11-2

cdr3_aa: CASSQDSAGGGNTIYF
j_call: TRBJ1-3
v_call: TRBV4-2

cdr3_aa: CASRPSAGMPYGYTF
j_call: TRBJ1-2
v_call: TRBV13

cdr3_aa: CASSPSGQPFYGYTF
j_call: TRBJ1-2
v_call: TRBV3-1/TRBV3-2

cdr3_aa: CASSLGEDLSYNEQFF
j_call: TRBJ2-1
v_call: TRBV11-2

cdr3_aa: CASSLFSLQASTGELFF
j_call: TRBJ2-2
v_call: TRBV7-2

cdr3_aa: CASSRGSGGELFF
j_call: TRBJ2-2
v_call: TRBV3-1/TRBV3-2

cdr3_aa: CASAERGPPYEQYF
j_call: TRBJ2-7
v_call: TRBV9

cdr3_aa: CASSEAPDTGELFF
j_call: TRBJ2-2
v_call: TRBV6-1

cdr3_aa: CASSQVEGAQAFF
j_call: TRBJ1-1
v_call: TRBV3-1/TRBV3-2

cdr3_aa: CASSDTLSNQPQHF
j_call: TRBJ1-5
v_call: TRBV10-2

cdr3_aa: CASSHHRDGETQYF
j_call: TRBJ2-5
v_call: TRBV7-9

cdr3_aa: CAISEKTVEQYF
j_call: TRBJ2-7
v_call: TRBV10-3

cdr3_aa: CASSIDPPRGYTF
j_call: TRBJ1-2
v_call: TRBV19

cdr3_aa: CASSLGQEDTEAFF
j_call: TRBJ1-1
v_call: TRBV7-9

cdr3_aa: CASSQGTGKNYEQYF
j_call: TRBJ2-7
v_call: TRBV4-3

cdr3_aa: CASSLLGGWGNQPQHF
j_call: TRBJ1-5
v_call: TRBV27

cdr3_aa: CASSQGVLYEQYF
j_call: TRBJ2-7
v_call: TRBV4-1

cdr3_aa: CASSYEMDTEAFF
j_call: TRBJ1-1
v_call: TRBV7-7

cdr3_aa: CATCAATTDTQYF
j_call: TRBJ2-3
v_call: TRBV12-3/TRBV12-4

cdr3_aa: CAWRAVWDTEAFF
j_call: TRBJ1-1
v_call: TRBV30

cdr3_aa: CASRQGTTDTQYF
j_call: TRBJ2-3
v_call: TRBV19

cdr3_aa: CASSQGRRLDRGGKLFF
j_call: TRBJ1-4
v_call: TRBV4-2

cdr3_aa: CASSEAPTGIGYTF
j_call: TRBJ1-2
v_call: TRBV2

cdr3_aa: CASSQRETGPQHF
j_call: TRBJ1-5
v_call: TRBV12-3/TRBV12-4

cdr3_aa: CAWSPDREGQPQHF
j_call: TRBJ1-5
v_call: TRBV30

cdr3_aa: CASSWGQGPLNTEAFF
j_call: TRBJ1-1
v_call: TRBV7-9

cdr3_aa: CATSDGQHTEAFF
j_call: TRBJ1-1
v_call: TRBV24-1

cdr3_aa: CASSLSQGDTEAFF
j_call: TRBJ1-1
v_call: TRBV5-5

cdr3_aa: CASSLDRGRNTEAFF
j_call: TRBJ1-1
v_call: TRBV5-1

cdr3_aa: CASPTGDYSGANVLTF
j_call: TRBJ2-6
v_call: TRBV2

cdr3_aa: CASSFDRVYGYTF
j_call: TRBJ1-2
v_call: TRBV7-9

cdr3_aa: CASSVDIQGAEAFF
j_call: TRBJ1-1
v_call: TRBV9

cdr3_aa: CASSPWRGRGTEAFF
j_call: TRBJ1-1
v_call: TRBV19

cdr3_aa: CASSASGADYNEQFF
j_call: TRBJ2-1
v_call: TRBV9

cdr3_aa: CASSPPGLAGGHTGELFF
j_call: TRBJ2-2
v_call: TRBV5-4

cdr3_aa: CASSPAGTWDEQFF
j_call: TRBJ2-1
v_call: TRBV4-2

cdr3_aa: CASWDSGGVSTDTQYF
j_call: TRBJ2-3
v_call: TRBV3-1/TRBV3-2

cdr3_aa: CSASTDIPTDTQYF
j_call: TRBJ2-3
v_call: TRBV20-1

cdr3_aa: CASSPGTGAYEQYF
j_call: TRBJ2-7
v_call: TRBV5-1

cdr3_aa: CASKWTDTEAFF
j_call: TRBJ1-1
v_call: TRBV19

cdr3_aa: CASSRFEKLMNTEAFF
j_call: TRBJ1-1
v_call: TRBV5-1

cdr3_aa: CASSSAGRYDEQFF
j_call: TRBJ2-1
v_call: TRBV5-5

cdr3_aa: CASSLGQGAVDTQYF
j_call: TRBJ2-3
v_call: TRBV5-4

cdr3_aa: CASSLNGQAEQYF
j_call: TRBJ2-7
v_call: TRBV11-3

cdr3_aa: CASSLTRGRGAGELFF
j_call: TRBJ2-2
v_call: TRBV7-3

cdr3_aa: CAWDPDRGSGNTIYF
j_call: TRBJ1-3
v_call: TRBV30

cdr3_aa: CASSYTWPDTQYF
j_call: TRBJ2-3
v_call: TRBV6-6